This TCR beta chain is drawn from a study of T cell repertoires in cytomegalovirus infection. The ends lost 0 bases at V and 3 bases at J; junction bases unmatched: 5. This CDR3 spans 16 amino acids. Per germline, CDR1 SGHVS and CDR2 FNYEAQ. TCRdb passed the reads through MiXCR, listing each CDR3 protein once. The table lists some 240,000 distinct CDR3 sequences, over 15% of them singletons. Many counts were recorded for this clonotype. The material sequenced was CD8+ T cells from PBMCs. The clonotype comes from a human donor in good health (CMV status not recorded). Some clones in this sample may be carry-over from other donors' samples. This chain joins TRBV7-6 and TRBJ2-3, with TRBD1 matching 8 bases. The CDR3 protein is CASSLAAGGVTDTQYF. In DNA form, the CDR3 reads TGTGCCAGCAGCTTAGCAGCAGGGGGCGTGACAGATACGCAGTATTTT.